Listed here are 27 T cell receptor beta chains from one sample, sequenced in a study of T-cell reconstitution after alpha-beta-depleted transplantation in children. The library targeted TCRbeta and was prepared with unique molecular identifiers. TCRdb called the PCR reads again in MiXCR, with one record for every CDR3 protein. Here the sample spans hundreds of thousands of distinct CDR3 sequences, under 9.5% being singletons. The specimen was PBMCs from the stem cell graft donor, collected from the stem cell graft. These receptors were obtained from a human donor who donated a stem cell graft to a child with acute lymphoblastic leukemia.

This clonotype was picked up a small number of times. V gene TRBV27 combines with J gene TRBJ2-7; no clear D gene. This CDR3 is built from 12 residues. Germline lookup yields CDR1 MNHEY and CDR2 SMNVEV (reference sequence). Trimming took 2 bases from V and 6 from J, leaving 8 bases between them. The CDR3 loop reads CASSLIGFEQYF. CDR3 bases: TGTGCCAGCAGTTTAATAGGGTTCGAGCAGTACTTC.

This rearrangement joins TRBV19 to TRBJ2-1; D might be TRBD1 (5 bases). CDR3 length: 15 amino acids. In germline, CDR1 is LNHDA, CDR2 SQIVND (reference sequence). The germline V and J ends were trimmed by 7 bases and 1 base, with 14 bases remaining between them. The DNA of the CDR3 is TGTGCCAGTACGATCCAGGGTTGTTCCTACAATGAGCAGTTCTTC. Translating gives CASTIQGCSYNEQFF.

This clonotype was seen only a few times. This chain connects TRBV12-3 or TRBV12-4 to TRBJ2-5; 9 positions match TRBD2. The CDR3 contains 15 residues. The V and J ends lost 2 bases and 4 bases, in that order; junction bases with no gene match: 5. CDR3 DNA sequence: TGTGCCAGCAGTTTATTAGCGGGGGAGTCAGAGACCCAGTACTTC. As protein: CASSLLAGESETQYF.

This clonotype was seen a few times. V and J are TRBV2 and TRBJ2-1; a possible D gene is TRBD1 (5 bases). Deletions cut 6 bases from V and 4 bases from J, with 16 bases between. Looked up from germline, CDR1 is SNHLY and CDR2 is FYNNEI. There are 15 residues in the CDR3. For the CDR3, the DNA is TGTGCCAGCAGATCCTACCGCGACAGTTACAATGAGCAGTTCTTC. Its protein is CASRSYRDSYNEQFF.

About this clonotype itself: Being one base from a much bigger clone, this may be a read error. This rearrangement joins TRBV12-3 or TRBV12-4 to TRBJ1-1, with 7 bases fitting TRBD1. The CDR3 runs 12 residues. V shed 5 bases, J shed 10 bases, and the junction held 7 bases outside the gene matches. CDR3 loop: CASSRTGGRAFF. The CDR3 nucleotides read TGTGCCAGCAGTCGGACAGGAGGGAGAGCTTTCTTT.

The table lists this clonotype with a few counts. This chain links TRBV15 with TRBJ2-1, with D perhaps TRBD2 (6 bases). This CDR3 region has 15 residues. Germline V CDR1 and CDR2: LNHNV, YYDKDF (reference sequence). The ends were cut back, 3 bases at V and 5 bases at J, with 14 bases in the middle. CDR3 in amino acids: CATSSGTLVDNEQFF. The CDR3 nucleotides read TGTGCCACCAGCAGCGGGACTCTGGTTGACAATGAGCAGTTCTTC.

This clonotype was seen a few times. The chain links TRBV20-1 to TRBJ2-3; 13 bases agree with TRBD2. With V trimmed by 6 bases and J by 2 bases, 5 bases remained unmatched. The CDR3 is 15 residues long. Per germline, CDR1 DFQATT and CDR2 SNEGSKA (reference sequence). This chain's CDR3 is CSAGTSGAVTDTQYF. CDR3 sequence (DNA): TGCAGTGCAGGGACTAGCGGGGCAGTCACAGATACGCAGTATTTT.

This chain uses TRBV5-1 with TRBJ1-1, with a possible D match to TRBD1 (5 bases). This CDR3 contains 15 residues. The V end was cut by 3 bases, the J end by 0 bases, with 12 bases between. The germline gives CDR1 SGHRS, CDR2 YFSETQ. The CDR3 spells CASSSRGAMNTEAFF. The DNA of the CDR3 is TGCGCCAGCAGCTCACGCGGGGCGATGAACACTGAAGCTTTCTTT.

At least ten counts were recorded for this clonotype. This chain connects TRBV10-3 to TRBJ2-6, with D unresolved. V was trimmed by 4 bases and J by 1 base, leaving 8 bases between them. The CDR3 is made up of 15 amino acids. Germline-derived CDR1 and CDR2 are ENHRY and SYGVKD. The CDR3 here is CAISGRDSGANVLTF. CDR3 bases: TGTGCCATCAGTGGAAGGGATTCTGGGGCCAACGTCCTGACTTTC.

The chain carries TRBV18 and TRBJ1-5; D gene uncertain. V dropped 1 base and J dropped 5 bases, with 9 bases sitting between them. Per germline, CDR1 KGHSH and CDR2 LQKENI. The CDR3 is made up of 14 amino acids. Here the CDR3 reads CASSPRVVDQPQHF. The CDR3 DNA sequence: TGTGCCAGCTCACCACGAGTGGTGGATCAGCCCCAGCATTTT.

The rearrangement uses TRBV10-2 and TRBJ1-2; 11 nucleotides match TRBD1. The CDR3 totals 17 residues. Per germline, CDR1 WSHSY and CDR2 SAAADI. Trimming at V came to 5 bases and at J to 0 bases, leaving 8 bases not matched to a gene. CDR3 coding DNA: TGCGCCAGCAGTTTGGACAGGGGGCAATCAGCTAACTATGGCTACACCTTC. This translates into CASSLDRGQSANYGYTF.

This clonotype was picked up a small number of times. The chain carries TRBV20-1 and TRBJ2-1; 9 nucleotides match TRBD2. From germline, CDR1 is DFQATT and CDR2 SNEGSKA (reference sequence). The CDR3 extends over 14 amino acids. The CDR3 DNA is TGCAGGGCACAGCGGGGGGCCTCCTACAATGAGCAGTTCTTC. This gives the protein CRAQRGASYNEQFF.

This clonotype came up many times. V and J are TRBV11-2 and TRBJ2-1; D remains ambiguous. V shed 0 bases and J shed 0 bases, with 6 bases lying between them. The CDR3 sequence is 15 residues long. Germline V gene lookup returns CDR1 SGHAT and CDR2 FQNNGV. The CDR3 loop is CASSLDSFSYNEQFF. CDR3 coding DNA: TGTGCCAGCAGCTTAGATAGCTTCTCCTACAATGAGCAGTTCTTC.

Of note for this clonotype: The missing conserved phenylalanine or tryptophan at the end of this CDR3 makes a read error likely. The chain combines TRBV12-3 or TRBV12-4 with TRBJ1-6, with D maybe TRBD1 (5 bases). With 5 bases removed from V and 10 bases from J, the gap between germline ends came to 12 bases. This CDR3 has 13 amino acids. This chain's CDR3 is CASSPGLWSPLHI. In DNA form, the CDR3 reads TGTGCCAGCAGTCCAGGGCTCTGGTCACCCCTCCACATT.

In this sample, this clonotype turned up many times. The chain has TRBV6-1 and TRBJ2-7, with TRBD1 identical over 7 bases. The CDR3 is made up of 15 amino acids. The V and J ends lost 6 bases and 0 bases, in that order; junction bases with no gene match: 8. CDR1 is MNHNS and CDR2 is SASEGT in the germline V gene. The CDR3 protein is CASSRTGQPSYEQYF. In DNA, the CDR3 is TGTGCCAGCAGCCGGACAGGTCAACCCTCCTACGAGCAGTACTTC.

The chain employs TRBV4-2 and TRBJ2-7, with D unclear. Germline V gene lookup returns CDR1 LGHNA and CDR2 YNFKEQ. The CDR3 sequence is 14 residues long. V gave up 0 bases and J gave up 2 bases, with 8 bases separating them. The CDR3 region is CASSQEAGPYEQYF. The CDR3 DNA sequence: TGTGCCAGCAGCCAAGAGGCAGGCCCCTACGAGCAGTACTTC.

This clonotype was observed a single time. V usage is TRBV19 and J usage is TRBJ2-2, with D hard to call. This CDR3 has 13 residues. V lost 4 bases, J lost 6 bases, and 9 bases lay in between. The germline V gene encodes CDR1 LNHDA and CDR2 SQIVND (reference sequence). The CDR3 DNA reads TGTGCCAGTAGTAACCCGGCCGCCGGGGAGCTGTTTTTT. As protein: CASSNPAAGELFF. Together with reference TRBV19 and TRBJ2-2, the CDR3 gives the full variable domain: DGGITQSPKYLFRKEGQNVTLSCEQNLNHDAMYWYRQDPGQGLRLIYYSQIVNDFQKGDIAEGYSVSREKKESFPLTVTSAQKNPTAFYLCASSNPAAGELFFGEGSRLTVL.

This clonotype was recorded many times. The chain joins TRBV10-2 to TRBJ1-1; 8 bases fit TRBD1. Germline V gene lookup returns CDR1 WSHSY and CDR2 SAAADI. The CDR3 contains 14 residues. V lost 6 bases to trimming and J lost 1 base; unmatched junction nucleotides: 4. As DNA, the CDR3 is TGCGCCAGCAGCGAAGGACAGGGGAACACTGAAGCTTTCTTT. Its protein product is CASSEGQGNTEAFF.

Many counts were recorded for this clonotype. The chain joins TRBV5-1 to TRBJ1-2; maybe TRBD1 (6 bases). In germline, CDR1 is SGHRS, CDR2 YFSETQ. V was cut by 3 bases and J by 2 bases, with 11 bases left in between. The CDR3 length is 14 residues. The CDR3 DNA sequence: TGCGCCAGCAGCTCGATGGGGGCCAACTATGGCTACACCTTC. Translating it yields CASSSMGANYGYTF.

Notes on this clonotype: One end of the junction does not line up with germline, which may come from a read error. The chain recombines TRBV19 with TRBJ2-1, with D maybe TRBD1 (5 bases). Germline CDR1 reads LNHDA; CDR2 reads SQIVND (reference sequence). The CDR3 totals 15 residues. The CDR3 sequence: CGSSIRQGTYNEQFF. The CDR3 region has the DNA TGTGGCAGTAGTATCCGGCAGGGAACCTACAATGAGCAGTTCTTC.

The V and J genes are TRBV27 and TRBJ2-7; possibly TRBD1 for D (6 bases). Per germline, CDR1 MNHEY and CDR2 SMNVEV (reference sequence). V was shortened by 7 bases and J by 1 base, with 14 bases between the two germline ends. This CDR3 comprises 14 residues. The CDR3 reads CASILSRGSYEQYF. The CDR3 coding sequence is TGTGCCAGCATCTTGTCCAGGGGTTCCTACGAGCAGTACTTC.

This clonotype occurred a few times. The chain recombines TRBV7-6 with TRBJ1-1; D unresolved. The CDR3 is 15 residues long. Germline V gene sequence: CDR1 SGHVS, CDR2 FNYEAQ. The V and J ends lost 7 bases and 1 base respectively, with 16 bases between them. In nucleotides, the CDR3 is TGTGCCAGCACCAACGTTATCCGGAAGAACACTGAAGCTTTCTTT. It codes for CASTNVIRKNTEAFF.

This clonotype was seen many times. The chain recombines TRBV10-3 with TRBJ2-3; D not certain. Trimming took 0 bases from V and 4 from J, leaving 2 bases between them. This CDR3 region has 12 residues. Germline V lookup: CDR1 ENHRY, CDR2 SYGVKD. CDR3 in amino acids: CAISESSDTQYF. Written as DNA, the CDR3 is TGTGCCATCAGTGAGTCATCAGATACGCAGTATTTT.

This clonotype has a count of ten or more. The chain is built from TRBV2 and TRBJ2-7; the D gene is possibly TRBD1 (5 bases). The V end lost 11 bases, the J end lost 0 bases, and 17 bases lay between the germline ends. The CDR3 consists of 14 residues. CDR1 is SNHLY, CDR2 FYNNEI, per germline. The CDR3 sequence: CAGHPDSFSYEQYF. In DNA form, the CDR3 reads TGTGCCGGTCACCCCGACAGTTTCTCCTACGAGCAGTACTTC.

A few counts support this clonotype. V is TRBV12-3 or TRBV12-4 and J is TRBJ1-2; no definite D call. Trimming took 8 bases from V and 4 from J, leaving 14 bases between them. CDR3 length equals 13 residues. CDR3 residues: CASGRRNFYGYTF. The DNA of the CDR3 is TGTGCCAGCGGGCGCAGGAATTTCTATGGCTACACCTTC.

Ten or more counts support this clonotype. J is TRBJ1-2 and V is TRBV3-1, with D unclear. V gave up 1 base and J gave up 8 bases, with 11 bases separating them. CDR3 length: 13 amino acids. Germline V gene lookup returns CDR1 LGHDT and CDR2 YNNKEL (reference sequence). CDR3 bases: TGTGCCAGCAGCCAAGTCGCCACCCGCGGCTACACCTTC. It is translated as CASSQVATRGYTF.

The table lists this clonotype with many counts. V and J are TRBV4-2 and TRBJ2-3; 7 bases match TRBD2. Per germline, CDR1 LGHNA and CDR2 YNFKEQ. CDR3 length: 15 amino acids. J gave up 2 bases and V 6 bases, and 8 bases lay outside the gene matches. This CDR3 is CASRLKAGDTDTQYF. The CDR3 DNA sequence: TGTGCCAGCAGACTCAAGGCGGGGGACACAGATACGCAGTATTTT.